This TCR beta chain comes out of a study of regulatory T cells in long-lasting Graves disease. Across the whole study: Antithyroid drugs had been taken by newly diagnosed Graves' patients for under 3 months.

Arm-PCR of CDR3 regions and iRepertoire HTBI primers were used to build TCR beta libraries. TCRdb re-analysed the multiplex PCR reads in MiXCR, keeping a single row per CDR3 protein. This table holds 350,000 to 450,000 distinct CDR3 sequences, roughly 12% found once. Time point of the sample: newly diagnosed GD, antithyroid drugs for less than 3 months. Isolated PBMC RNA provided the starting material for the TCR library. This clonotype was recorded at least ten times. Per germline, CDR1 SNHLY and CDR2 FYNNEI. The CDR3 covers 15 residues. V was shortened by 4 bases and J by 4 bases, with 16 bases between the two germline ends. The same sample was also studied in work on T cells in Graves' hyperthyroidism and ophthalmopathy. That publication notes: Most thyroid clonotypes that were expanded above 0.001 also turned up in blood.

V usage is TRBV2 and J usage is TRBJ1-2; no definite D call. This TCR was sampled from a woman aged 18-35 years with Graves disease. This specimen was peripheral blood mononuclear cells (PBMCs), taken at new diagnosis, from a patient treated with antithyroid drugs. The CDR3 DNA reads as TGTGCCAGCAGTGCCGAGGAGTACAGATTCTATGGCTACACCTTC. Amino acids: CASSAEEYRFYGYTF.